A single TCR beta chain is shown here with its context. Profiled with immunoSEQ multiplex PCR; TCRdb holds only in-frame clones, not every one. The top ten clones hold over 6.5% of a sample with fewer than 40,000 clones, approximately 95% of them seen once. The data originate from a study of T cells in tuberculosis. V lost 6 bases, J lost 0 bases, and 14 bases lay in between. This CDR3 region has 15 residues. CDR1 and CDR2 (germline): KGHSH, LQKENI. The chain links TRBV18 to TRBJ1-2, with D maybe TRBD1 (5 bases). This clonotype was sampled from a donor aged 10-29 years with latent tuberculosis or without tuberculosis infection. Sequenced sample: PBMCs. The CDR3 region has the DNA TGTGCCAGCTCTTCCGGACATTCAGCTAACTATGGCTACACCTTC. This codes for CASSSGHSANYGYTF.